This T cell receptor (beta chain) was profiled in a study of radiotherapy plus CTLA-4 blockade in lung cancer listed by TCRdb under 2018. A note on the overall study: Objective responses occurred in around 19% of enrolled patients, and approximately 34% achieved disease control.

This clone was seen once. Its antigen remains undetermined. No quality values exist for individual bases; no much larger clone is one base distant. What the study reported, not specific to this receptor: After treatment with radiotherapy and ipilimumab, TCR clones that originated in tumors expanded in peripheral blood. Early dynamic changes in blood T cell clones, together with increased serum interferon-beta after radiation, were reported as the strongest predictors of response.

In this study, focal radiation therapy paired with CTLA-4 blockade (ipilimumab) was tested in patients who had chemo-refractory metastatic non-small-cell lung cancer. The receptor library was made with the immunoSEQ multiplex PCR assay. This immuneACCESS table, as held by TCRdb, lists in-frame sequences with V and J called but not all clones. Of the missing ones, under half trace to an unresolved V gene in checked studies; the others have no known cause. This sample lists about 98,000 clones; 82% were detected once. The ten most abundant clones make up around 3.7% of the sample. As encoded in the germline V gene (reference sequence), CDR1 is SGHNT while CDR2 is YYREEE. The germline V and J ends show losses of 2 bases and 5 bases respectively, and no gene match explains 11 bases of the junction. The CDR3 covers 16 residues, taking in both the cysteine and the phenylalanine. Kept here is only the CDR3 DNA, which spans 48 bases and is read in frame from base 1.

Specimen: peripheral blood, collected from a patient treated with radiotherapy plus ipilimumab. The sequence was collected from a human donor with non-small cell lung cancer who had a partial response to radiotherapy plus ipilimumab. The rearranged chain carries TRBV5-4 and TRBJ1-2, and 8 junctional nucleotides match TRBD1. The nucleotides read TGTGCCAGCAGCTTTACAGGGGGGGGGAGCCGTTATGGCTACACCTTC. This yields the protein CASSFTGGGSRYGYTF.